Listed below are T cell receptor beta chains from one sample, sequenced in a study of T cells in Graves' hyperthyroidism and ophthalmopathy. Each CDR3 protein is one row after TCRdb ran MiXCR on the multiplex PCR reads. In the table there are hundreds of thousands of distinct CDR3 sequences, 45% of which are singletons. The sample was peripheral blood or thyroid tissue (not recorded which). The source is an adult man with Graves' disease, either hyperthyroidism or ophthalmopathy (not recorded which). Both conserved end residues are part of each CDR3. The D gene is left open where the match is weak. A row's size may be missing; if present it is once, few, many or a size class.

abundance,v_gene,d_gene,j_gene,CDR3aa,CDR3nt
few,TRBV7-2,.,TRBJ2-2,CASSLYPLGELFF,TGTGCCAGCAGCTTATATCCTCTCGGGGAGCTGTTTTTT
once,TRBV7-2,.,TRBJ1-5,CASSLVREGGGQPQHF,TGTGCCAGCAGTTTAGTTCGCGAGGGGGGCGGTCAGCCCCAGCATTTT
.,TRBV15,TRBD1,TRBJ2-5,CATSRKGAQETQYF,TGTGCCACCAGCAGAAAGGGGGCTCAAGAGACCCAGTACTTC
few,TRBV5-4,.,TRBJ2-7,CASSLGAGAYEQYF,TGTGCCAGCAGCTTGGGGGCAGGAGCCTACGAGCAGTACTTC
many,TRBV19,.,TRBJ1-5,CASSKVWGDNQPQHF,TGTGCCAGTAGTAAGGTATGGGGGGACAATCAGCCCCAGCATTTT
few,TRBV7-8,.,TRBJ2-7,CASSAWTAFYEQYF,TGTGCCAGCAGCGCCTGGACCGCTTTCTACGAGCAGTACTTC
.,TRBV15,.,TRBJ1-6,CATSGVPGARNSPLHF,TGTGCCACCAGCGGAGTCCCGGGGGCGCGGAATTCACCCCTCCACTTT
.,TRBV7-9,.,TRBJ2-7,CASSRGTLTYEQYF,TGTGCCAGCAGCCGCGGGACGCTTACCTACGAGCAGTACTTC
few,TRBV19,TRBD1,TRBJ1-5,CASSTQGRSNQPQHF,TGTGCCAGTAGTACACAGGGGAGAAGCAATCAGCCCCAGCATTTT
many,TRBV25-1,.,TRBJ1-1,CASSVGFRTEAFF,TGTGCCAGCAGTGTCGGTTTTAGGACTGAAGCTTTCTTT
.,TRBV20-1,.,TRBJ2-7,CSARGPLTGSYEQYF,TGCAGTGCTAGGGGTCCCTTAACGGGCTCCTACGAGCAGTACTTC
few,TRBV20-1,.,TRBJ1-4,CSAADPGATNEKLFF,TGCAGTGCCGCGGACCCAGGAGCAACTAATGAAAAACTGTTTTTT
many,TRBV20-1,.,TRBJ2-5,CSASPASETQYF,TGCAGTGCTAGTCCCGCGTCGGAGACCCAGTACTTC
few,TRBV7-2,TRBD1,TRBJ1-5,CASSSDRGHQPQHF,TGTGCCAGCAGCTCAGACAGGGGACATCAGCCCCAGCATTTT
.,TRBV5-5,.,TRBJ1-1,CASSQVSSEAFF,TGTGCCAGCAGCCAAGTAAGTTCTGAAGCTTTCTTT
few,TRBV19,TRBD1,TRBJ1-5,CASSTRQGASNQPQHF,TGTGCCAGTAGTACGCGACAGGGGGCAAGCAATCAGCCCCAGCATTTT
.,TRBV29-1,.,TRBJ2-6,CSVDGTVSGANVLTF,TGCAGCGTTGACGGGACGGTCTCTGGGGCCAACGTCCTGACTTTC
once,TRBV19,.,TRBJ1-1,CASSPEGGRTNTEAFF,TGTGCCAGTAGTCCCGAGGGCGGTCGGACGAACACTGAAGCTTTCTTT
many,TRBV5-1,.,TRBJ1-1,CASSVGPTEAFF,TGCGCCAGCAGCGTCGGACCGACTGAAGCTTTCTTT
.,TRBV7-2,TRBD1,TRBJ2-5,CASSLEGQTYQETQYF,TGTGCCAGCAGCTTAGAGGGACAGACGTACCAAGAGACCCAGTACTTC
.,TRBV9,.,TRBJ1-1,CASQDARRAFF,TGTGCCAGCCAGGACGCGAGACGGGCTTTCTTT
many,TRBV2,.,TRBJ1-1,CASSRGNVVNTEAFF,TGTGCCAGCAGCCGAGGGAACGTGGTGAACACTGAAGCTTTCTTT
.,TRBV25-1,.,TRBJ1-2,CARDARAYGYTF,TGTGCTAGAGATGCCAGGGCCTATGGCTACACCTTC
.,TRBV11-3,TRBD1,TRBJ2-7,CASSYRDRTSPYEQYF,TGTGCCAGCAGCTACCGGGACAGGACGAGCCCCTACGAGCAGTACTTC
.,TRBV20-1,TRBD1,TRBJ1-4,CSARKRGTGEKLFF,TGCAGTGCTAGAAAACGCGGGACAGGAGAAAAACTGTTTTTT
.,TRBV25-1,.,TRBJ1-1,CASDPGTANTEAFF,TGTGCCAGCGACCCAGGGACGGCGAACACTGAAGCTTTCTTT
many,TRBV7-2,.,TRBJ1-3,CASSLGGGGNTIYF,TGTGCCAGCAGCTTGGGGGGAGGTGGAAACACCATATATTTT
few,TRBV2,.,TRBJ1-2,CASSGRSDASYGYTF,TGTGCCAGCAGTGGTCGTTCGGACGCTTCATATGGCTACACCTTC
many,TRBV20-1,.,TRBJ2-7,CSAKSSYEQYF,TGCAGTGCTAAGTCCTCCTACGAGCAGTACTTC
.,TRBV7-9,TRBD1,TRBJ2-7,CAIRDRPLREQYF,TGTGCCATTCGGGACAGACCCCTGCGCGAGCAGTACTTC
few,TRBV7-6,TRBD1,TRBJ2-2,CALKSGGTANTGELFF,TGTGCCCTGAAGTCGGGTGGGACAGCGAACACCGGGGAGCTGTTTTTT
.,TRBV19,TRBD1,TRBJ1-1,CASRPLDRLNTEAFF,TGTGCCAGTAGACCCTTGGACAGGCTAAACACTGAAGCTTTCTTT
.,TRBV10-2,.,TRBJ1-1,CASSDALGRNTEAFF,TGCGCCAGCAGTGACGCCCTCGGCAGAAACACTGAAGCTTTCTTT
many,TRBV25-1,.,TRBJ1-1,CASSEPAGVTEAFF,TGTGCCAGCAGTGAGCCGGCAGGGGTTACTGAAGCCTTCTTT
.,TRBV7-6,TRBD2,TRBJ2-7,CASSLSGTSIHEQYF,TGTGCCAGCAGCTTATCCGGGACTAGTATACACGAGCAGTACTTC
.,TRBV20-1,.,TRBJ1-5,CSARDLQGYSNQPQHF,TGCAGTGCTAGAGATCTCCAGGGATATAGCAATCAGCCCCAGCATTTT
few,TRBV6-6,.,TRBJ2-7,CASKTGAGYEQYF,TGTGCCAGCAAAACTGGGGCAGGGTACGAGCAGTACTTC
many,TRBV12-3/TRBV12-4,.,TRBJ1-3,CASSFEPNTIYF,TGTGCCAGCAGTTTTGAGCCAAACACCATATATTTT
.,TRBV7-9,.,TRBJ2-5,CASSLPQNLEETQYF,TGTGCCAGCAGCTTACCACAGAACTTGGAAGAGACCCAGTACTTC
.,TRBV12-3/TRBV12-4,TRBD1,TRBJ1-1,CASRRGQGAGTEAFF,TGTGCCAGCAGGCGGGGACAGGGGGCTGGCACTGAAGCTTTCTTT
few,TRBV10-3,.,TRBJ1-5,CAISDSGGAGQPQHF,TGTGCCATCAGTGATTCGGGAGGGGCGGGTCAGCCCCAGCATTTT
.,TRBV29-1,.,TRBJ1-6,CSVGQSLNSPLHF,TGCAGCGTGGGGCAGTCCCTTAATTCACCCCTCCACTTT
.,TRBV5-1,.,TRBJ2-7,CASSLEAGLLSYEQYF,TGCGCCAGCAGCTTGGAGGCGGGGTTGCTAAGTTACGAGCAGTACTTC
.,TRBV7-2,TRBD1,TRBJ1-2,CASINTGDYGYTF,TGTGCCAGCATCAATACAGGGGACTATGGCTACACCTTC